This entry features one T cell receptor beta chain sequence. Its antigen is not identified. The sample belongs to a study of cytomegalovirus exposure and HLA in healthy donors. Primers: 60 Vbeta forward and 13 Jbeta reverse. Profiling relied on immunoSEQ multiplex PCR, and the TCRdb table lists in-frame clones only, not all of them. Here the sample spans about 160,000 clones, 75% to 90% being singletons. Study-wide results and limits: Being productive about 90% or about 30% of the time was typical of most TCR beta V segments in an earlier analysis.

The CDR3 has 17 residues. V dropped 8 bases and J dropped 1; count of bases not matched to a gene: 17. This rearrangement joins TRBV23-1 to TRBJ2-7; 7 bases fit TRBD1. TRBV23-1 is an open reading frame whose function is uncertain. Sequenced input: PBMCs. The origin of this receptor is a boy between 2 and 10 years old in good health and CMV-seronegative. This chain's CDR3 is CASQDRLRFHSSYEQYV. DNA of the CDR3: TGCGCCAGCCAGGACAGGTTGAGGTTCCACTCTTCCTACGAGCAGTACGTC.